This T cell receptor beta chain originates from a study of T cell changes during pregnancy in multiple sclerosis. TCRdb's copy holds only in-frame clones and misses some; the assay was immunoSEQ multiplex PCR. The sample has 55,000 to 85,000 clones; less than 95% are singletons. This CDR3 is built from 14 residues. In germline, CDR1 is SGHTA, CDR2 FQGNSA. V was pared by 7 bases and J by 1 base, with 11 bases between. The chain has TRBV7-2 and TRBJ2-1, with D possibly TRBD1 on 6 matching bases. This sequence was found in a female donor with multiple sclerosis, enrolled in a pregnancy study. Here the sequenced sample was peripheral blood, taken in the third trimester of pregnancy. CDR3 in amino acids: CASIRTASYNEQFF. The CDR3 region has the DNA TGTGCCAGCATACGGACAGCGTCCTACAATGAGCAGTTCTTC.